A single T cell receptor (beta chain) is shown here with its context. Its cognate antigen has yet to be identified. The record has no base qualities; no much larger clone is one base away. TCRbeta CDR3 regions were amplified from genomic DNA by means of the immunoSEQ Assay, a bias-controlled multiplex PCR. In the original analysis: Nucleated cell counts per sample were estimated from amplification of reference gene primers within the assay. To quantify the absolute abundance of each unique TCRbeta CDR3 rearrangement, sequence reads were collapsed and filtered. For each sample, productive Simpson clonality was calculated by taking the square root of Simpson's diversity index across productive rearrangements. TCRdb provides this immuneACCESS table in a form limited to in-frame rearrangements. Some clones are lacking; in checked studies, under half of them reflect an unresolved V gene, and why the rest are absent is not known. Clone size and the V and J calls come from that table; the DNA yielded D and trimming. This sample comprises under 200,000 clones, roughly 84% of them detected only once. The ten top clones hold roughly 2.9% of the sample.

The data stem from a study of blood T cell repertoires in COVID-19 (dated by TCRdb to 2019 to 2021). General notes on the study: Samples covering the acute and convalescent phases of COVID-19 were provided by collaborators in the United States, Italy and Spain. The prospective study material was composed of cDNA or gDNA derived from T cells, B-cell-depleted T cells, or PBMCs. The repertoires were made available in a free public database intended to serve as a resource for research on the immune response to SARS-CoV-2. Nearly every sample came with metadata listing a de-identified subject ID, COVID-19 status, age in years and sex. Samples were obtained from the ongoing ImmuneRACE study (first 160 participants) and from approximately 1,200 subjects provided by 6 global collaborators. HLA class I and class II types, where available, came from metadata supplied by the sample provider rather than from assay-based typing. Deeply sampled blood TCRbeta repertoires from subjects exposed to, actively infected with, or recovered from COVID-19 were included in the dataset. Overall results and qualifications from the work: The amount of clinical and demographic metadata varied by source and participant and was provided uncurated.

Whole blood was collected in K2EDTA tubes by collaborating institutions according to the institutions' own protocols. Collaborator samples were shipped for TCRbeta analysis as frozen whole blood, isolated PBMCs, or DNA extracted from either sample type. This sequence originates from a woman aged 60-70 years with acute or convalescent COVID-19. The sequenced sample was peripheral blood.

The CDR3 region: CASSPPPGGGGYTF. The DNA reads TGTGCCAGCAGCCCCCCCCCGGGGGGAGGTGGCTACACCTTC. The chain uses TRBV7-2 and TRBJ1-2, with a weak D call of TRBD1 (5 bases match). V lost 5 bases and J lost 7 bases; the stretch between them is 17 bases long. As encoded in the germline V gene, CDR1 is SGHTA while CDR2 is FQGNSA. The CDR3 starts with the cysteine, ends with the phenylalanine, and has 14 residues. The kept DNA is CDR3 alone, 42 bases in frame from the first base. Joined to the reference TRBV7-2 and TRBJ1-2 proteins, this CDR3 gives the full variable domain: GAGVSQSPSNKVTEKGKDVELRCDPISGHTALYWYRQSLGQGLEFLIYFQGNSAPDKSGLPSDRFSAERTGGSVSTLTIQRTQQEDSAVYLCASSPPPGGGGYTFGSGTRLTVV.